The 23 T cell receptor beta chains reported below all come from one sample, sequenced in a study of regulatory T cells in long-lasting Graves disease. In building TCR beta libraries, iRepertoire HTBI primers were used together with Arm-PCR of CDR3 regions. A single record per CDR3 protein comes from TCRdb applying MiXCR to the multiplex PCR reads. This sample has roughly 440,000 distinct CDR3 sequences, with approximately 16% found just once. Indicated time point: newly diagnosed GD, antithyroid drugs for less than 3 months. Isolated PBMC RNA provided the starting material for the TCR library. The same data also contributed to another study, on T cells in Graves' hyperthyroidism and ophthalmopathy.

The input for sequencing was peripheral blood mononuclear cells (PBMCs), taken at new diagnosis, from a patient treated with antithyroid drugs. These receptor sequences come from a woman between 18 and 30 years old with Graves disease.

Details on this clonotype: This is likely an artifact of a read error, given a far larger clone one base away. The CDR3 sequence is CASSYQPGPPPAEYQETQFF. DNA of the CDR3: TGTGCCAGCAGTTATCAACCGGGTCCCCCGCCGGCAGAGTACCAAGAGACCCAGTTCTTC. This chain links TRBV28 with TRBJ2-1; no clear D gene. V was pared by 4 bases and J by 13 bases, with 38 bases between. The CDR3 covers 20 residues. Germline loops: CDR1 MDHEN, CDR2 SYDVKM.

The J gene is TRBJ2-6, the V gene TRBV5-6; D is uncertain. V dropped 6 bases and J dropped 4 bases, with 11 bases sitting between them. The CDR3 totals 14 residues. The germline V gene has CDR1 SGHDT and CDR2 YYEEEE. CDR3 protein: CASTSPPGANVLTF. The CDR3 DNA sequence: TGTGCCAGCACCTCCCCCCCCGGGGCCAACGTCCTGACTTTC.

This clonotype was seen many times. V and J are TRBV18 and TRBJ1-2; tentative D call: TRBD1 (5 bases). The germline V gene has CDR1 KGHSH and CDR2 LQKENI. This CDR3 is built from 13 residues. Trimming took 2 bases from V and 7 from J, leaving 11 bases between them. The CDR3 DNA is TGTGCCAGCTCACCAAGGAATGGGGCTGGCTACACCTTC. This sequence encodes CASSPRNGAGYTF.

This clonotype was observed at least ten times. V and J are TRBV28 and TRBJ2-1; TRBD2 aligns across 12 bases. The CDR3 has 16 residues. From germline, CDR1 is MDHEN and CDR2 SYDVKM. V shed 6 bases, J shed 5 bases, and the junction held 8 bases outside the gene matches. CDR3 in amino acids: CASSPAGLAGNNEQFF. The DNA for the CDR3 is TGTGCCAGCAGCCCCGCAGGACTAGCGGGAAACAATGAGCAGTTCTTC. The entire variable domain, with the rest obtained from reference TRBV28 and TRBJ2-1, is as follows: DVKVTQSSRYLVKRTGEKVFLECVQDMDHENMFWYRQDPGLGLRLIYFSYDVKMKEKGDIPEGYSVSREKKERFSLILESASTNQTSMYLCASSPAGLAGNNEQFFGPGTRLTVL.

The chain uses TRBV29-1 and TRBJ1-4, with D maybe TRBD1 (6 bases). The V and J ends lost 5 bases and 8 bases respectively, with 15 bases between them. The germline V gene encodes CDR1 SQVTM and CDR2 ANQGSEA. The CDR3 sequence is 13 residues long. CDR3 bases: TGCAGCGTTTCCCCTGGGGGGGGCGAAAAACTGTTTTTT. This sequence encodes CSVSPGGGEKLFF. The complete variable domain, with remaining parts taken from reference TRBV29-1 and TRBJ1-4, reads SAVISQKPSRDICQRGTSLTIQCQVDSQVTMMFWYRQQPGQSLTLIATANQGSEATYESGFVIDKFPISRPNLTFSTLTVSNMSPEDSSIYLCSVSPGGGEKLFFGSGTQLSVL.

This clonotype was found a few times. V gene TRBV15 combines with J gene TRBJ2-1; 8 nucleotides match TRBD2. Germline V lookup: CDR1 LNHNV, CDR2 YYDKDF (reference sequence). The J segment lost 3 bases and the V segment lost 0 bases, leaving 7 bases of the junction unmatched. CDR3 length: 17 residues. The CDR3 region is CATSREGAAGGYNEQFF. The CDR3 region has the DNA TGTGCCACCAGCAGAGAGGGGGCTGCGGGAGGCTACAATGAGCAGTTCTTC. The variable domain in full, with the rest retrieved from reference TRBV15 and TRBJ2-1, is DAMVIQNPRYQVTQFGKPVTLSCSQTLNHNVMYWYQQKSSQAPKLLFHYYDKDFNNEADTPDNFQSRRPNTSFCFLDIRSPGLGDTAMYLCATSREGAAGGYNEQFFGPGTRLTVL.

The V and J genes are TRBV2 and TRBJ2-3; 8 bases are shared with TRBD2. This CDR3 spans 16 amino acids. Germline CDR1 SNHLY, CDR2 FYNNEI. With 7 bases clipped from V and 4 bases from J, the junction kept 13 bases outside the gene matches. As DNA, the CDR3 is TGTGCCAGCATAGACCGAGCGGGAGACAGCGCAGATACGCAGTATTTT. Amino acids: CASIDRAGDSADTQYF.

CDR3 region: CASSLVAGVADTQYF. The CDR3 DNA reads as TGCGCCAGCAGCTTGGTAGCGGGAGTGGCAGATACGCAGTATTTT. The gene calls are TRBV5-1 and TRBJ2-3, with TRBD2 identical over 9 bases. The germline V gene has CDR1 SGHRS and CDR2 YFSETQ. With V trimmed by 0 bases and J by 4 bases, 3 bases remained unmatched. The CDR3 consists of 15 residues. The full variable domain, its missing parts supplied by reference TRBV5-1 and TRBJ2-3, is KAGVTQTPRYLIKTRGQQVTLSCSPISGHRSVSWYQQTPGQGLQFLFEYFSETQRNKGNFPGRFSGRQFSNSRSEMNVSTLELGDSALYLCASSLVAGVADTQYFGPGTRLTVL.

The chain is built from TRBV2 and TRBJ1-6; TRBD1 aligns across 10 bases. Germline lookup yields CDR1 SNHLY and CDR2 FYNNEI. Unmatched junction bases numbered 1, after V lost 5 bases and J lost 6 bases. This CDR3 spans 14 amino acids. DNA for the CDR3: TGTGCCAGCAGTCGACAGGGGGCTAATTCACCCCTCCACTTT. Protein product: CASSRQGANSPLHF.

The chain is built from TRBV6-1 and TRBJ2-3; D call uncertain. The CDR3 has 16 amino acids. The V gene lost 6 bases and the J gene lost 1 base, with 17 bases spanning the gap. Germline lookup yields CDR1 MNHNS and CDR2 SASEGT. This chain's CDR3 is CASSQMVVTRTDTQYF. The CDR3 DNA reads as TGTGCCAGCAGCCAGATGGTGGTGACGCGCACAGATACGCAGTATTTT.

This clonotype showed up many times. CDR3 bases: TGCAGTGCTAGACGTTGGGTAGGGCGGAACACTGAAGCTTTCTTT. This codes for CSARRWVGRNTEAFF. The V gene is TRBV20-1, the J gene TRBJ1-1; no clear D gene. The CDR3 runs 15 residues. V lost 2 bases and J lost 1, with 14 bases in between. Per germline, CDR1 DFQATT and CDR2 SNEGSKA (reference sequence).

The table lists this clonotype with a few counts. The chain joins TRBV5-1 to TRBJ2-7, with D perhaps TRBD1 (6 bases). V was cut by 4 bases and J by 0 bases, with 11 bases left in between. The CDR3 spans 14 residues. Germline assignment: CDR1 SGHRS and CDR2 YFSETQ. CDR3 DNA: TGCGCCAGCAGCGCGGACAGAAGCTCCTACGAGCAGTACTTC. It is translated as CASSADRSSYEQYF. The full variable domain, in which reference TRBV5-1 and TRBJ2-7 provide the parts outside the CDR3, is KAGVTQTPRYLIKTRGQQVTLSCSPISGHRSVSWYQQTPGQGLQFLFEYFSETQRNKGNFPGRFSGRQFSNSRSEMNVSTLELGDSALYLCASSADRSSYEQYFGPGTRLTVT.

In this sample, this clonotype turned up a few times. The chain carries TRBV29-1 and TRBJ2-3, with TRBD2 matching over 9 bases. Trimming at V came to 7 bases and at J to 7 bases, leaving 9 bases not matched to a gene. The length of the CDR3 is 13 residues. Germline V gene sequence: CDR1 SQVTM, CDR2 ANQGSEA. This CDR3 is CSAVLAGVNTQYF. The CDR3 bases are TGCAGCGCAGTATTAGCGGGAGTTAATACGCAGTATTTT.

This rearrangement joins TRBV20-1 to TRBJ2-7; D may be TRBD2 (6 bases). The CDR3 length is 14 residues. Per the germline V gene, CDR1 is DFQATT and CDR2 is SNEGSKA (reference sequence). Trimming shortened V by 0 bases and J by 2 bases, and 11 bases separated the two germline ends. For the CDR3, the DNA is TGCAGTGCTAGAGACCTAGCGATGGCCTACGAGCAGTACTTC. It specifies CSARDLAMAYEQYF.

The chain recombines TRBV5-1 with TRBJ2-1; TRBD2 agrees at 10 bases. Trimming at V came to 0 bases and at J to 9 bases, leaving 6 bases not matched to a gene. The CDR3 is made up of 15 amino acids. Germline V lookup: CDR1 SGHRS, CDR2 YFSETQ. The CDR3 here is CASSLGLAGATEQFF. In DNA form, the CDR3 reads TGCGCCAGCAGCTTGGGGCTAGCGGGAGCAACTGAGCAGTTCTTC.

The chain carries TRBV19 and TRBJ2-5; 8 bases are shared with TRBD1. The V gene end was trimmed by 6 bases and the J gene end by 6 bases; junction bases not matched to a gene: 9. Germline-derived CDR1 and CDR2 are LNHDA and SQIVND (reference sequence). The CDR3 is 14 amino acids. CDR3 in DNA: TGTGCCAGTAGCGTGACAGGGGTTTCGAAGACCCAGTACTTC. It is translated as CASSVTGVSKTQYF.

This sequence joins TRBV3-1 and TRBJ2-5, with D maybe TRBD2 (5 bases). Looked up from germline, CDR1 is LGHDT and CDR2 is YNNKEL (reference sequence). V lost 2 bases to trimming and J lost 5 bases, with 15 bases between them. The CDR3 extends over 15 amino acids. For the CDR3, the DNA is TGTGCCAGCAGCCAAAGGGTTGGACTTGGGGAGACCCAGTACTTC. It codes for CASSQRVGLGETQYF.

This clonotype was counted between two and nine times. The rearrangement links TRBV5-1 to TRBJ2-1, with TRBD1 matching over 9 bases. The trim removed 0 bases at V and 1 base at J, leaving 2 bases unmatched. Germline CDR1 is SGHRS and CDR2 is YFSETQ. This CDR3 has 16 residues. For the CDR3, the DNA is TGCGCCAGCAGCTTGGAGGGACAGGGATCCTACAATGAGCAGTTCTTC. Its translation is CASSLEGQGSYNEQFF.

This clonotype has at least ten counts. This chain connects TRBV11-2 to TRBJ2-2; 7 bases fit TRBD2. Germline trimming cut 2 bases from V and 4 bases from J; bases unmatched to any gene: 4. The CDR3 runs 15 residues. From germline, CDR1 is SGHAT and CDR2 FQNNGV. As DNA, the CDR3 is TGTGCCAGCAGCTTAATTGGGGGGGGCACCGGGGAGCTGTTTTTT. Amino acid sequence: CASSLIGGGTGELFF.

This clonotype appeared many times. The chain carries TRBV20-1 and TRBJ2-1; 10 bases line up with TRBD2. The J segment lost 5 bases and the V segment lost 8 bases, leaving 3 bases of the junction unmatched. Germline-derived CDR1 and CDR2 are DFQATT and SNEGSKA (reference sequence). This CDR3 is 12 amino acids long. DNA for the CDR3: TGCAGTACTCTAGCGGGAGACAATGAGCAGTTCTTC. This encodes CSTLAGDNEQFF.

This clonotype was observed at least ten times. The chain links TRBV3-1 to TRBJ2-1; possible D gene TRBD2, 5 bases. V shed 1 base and J shed 3 bases, with 16 bases lying between them. CDR3 length equals 17 residues. Germline V gene lookup returns CDR1 LGHDT and CDR2 YNNKEL (reference sequence). This chain's CDR3 is CASSQVRVGKDYNEQFF. Here the CDR3 DNA reads TGTGCCAGCAGCCAAGTACGGGTCGGGAAAGACTACAATGAGCAGTTCTTC.

This clonotype has at least ten counts. V is TRBV29-1 and J is TRBJ2-1; 7 positions agree with TRBD1. The CDR3 contains 12 residues. Germline assignment: CDR1 SQVTM and CDR2 ANQGSEA. Unmatched junction bases numbered 4, after V lost 5 bases and J lost 6 bases. The CDR3 DNA reads as TGCAGCGTTTTTACAGGGGTCAATGAGCAGTTCTTC. It yields the protein CSVFTGVNEQFF.

This clonotype was observed many times. The chain uses TRBV9 and TRBJ2-3, with D possibly matching TRBD2 (5 bases). Between the trimmed V and J ends, which lost 4 bases and 0 bases, there was a span of 15 bases. CDR1 is SGDLS, CDR2 YYNGEE, per germline. The length of the CDR3 is 16 residues. Written as DNA, the CDR3 is TGTGCCAGCAGCACAATAGAGGGCGGGAGCACAGATACGCAGTATTTT. It yields the protein CASSTIEGGSTDTQYF.